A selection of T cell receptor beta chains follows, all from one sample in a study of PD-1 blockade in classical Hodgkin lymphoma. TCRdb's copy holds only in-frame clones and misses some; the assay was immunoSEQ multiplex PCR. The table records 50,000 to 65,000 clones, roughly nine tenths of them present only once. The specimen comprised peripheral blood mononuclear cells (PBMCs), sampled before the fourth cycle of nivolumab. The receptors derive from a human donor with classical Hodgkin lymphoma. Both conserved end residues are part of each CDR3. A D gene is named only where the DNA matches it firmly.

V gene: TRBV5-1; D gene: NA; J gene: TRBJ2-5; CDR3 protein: CASSVQGGSGETQYF; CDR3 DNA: TGCGCCAGCAGCGTACAGGGAGGGAGTGGAGAGACCCAGTACTTC
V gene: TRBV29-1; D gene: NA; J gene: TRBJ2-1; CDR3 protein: CRSDGPLNEQFF; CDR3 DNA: TGCAGATCTGACGGACCCCTCAATGAGCAGTTCTTC
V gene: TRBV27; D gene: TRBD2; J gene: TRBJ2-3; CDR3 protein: CASSSRDYGGADTQYF; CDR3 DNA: TGTGCCAGCAGTTCGCGGGACTATGGGGGGGCAGATACGCAGTATTTT
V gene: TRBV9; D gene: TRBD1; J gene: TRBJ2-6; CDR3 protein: CASSAWTGGESGANVLTF; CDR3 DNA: TGTGCCAGCAGCGCCTGGACAGGGGGTGAGTCTGGGGCCAACGTCCTGACTTTC
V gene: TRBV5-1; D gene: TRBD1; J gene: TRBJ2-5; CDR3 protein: CASSDRDIFYGPKETQYF; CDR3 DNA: TGCGCCAGCAGTGACAGGGATATTTTTTATGGTCCCAAAGAGACCCAGTACTTC
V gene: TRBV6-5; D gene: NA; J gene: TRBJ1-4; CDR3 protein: CASSSYQDGEKLFF; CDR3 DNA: TGTGCCAGCAGTTCCTACCAGGACGGAGAAAAACTGTTTTTT
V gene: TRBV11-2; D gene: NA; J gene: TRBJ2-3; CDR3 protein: CASSLGTDTQYF; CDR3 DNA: TGTGCCAGCAGCTTGGGTACAGATACGCAGTATTTT
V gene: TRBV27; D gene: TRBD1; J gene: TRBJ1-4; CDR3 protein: CASSATGGVLTNEKLFF; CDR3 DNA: TGTGCCAGCAGTGCCACAGGGGGCGTTTTAACTAATGAAAAACTGTTTTTT
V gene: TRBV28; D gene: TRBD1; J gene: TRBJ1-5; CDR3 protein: CASSLPNRGNNQPQHF; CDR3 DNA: TGTGCCAGCAGTTTGCCTAACAGGGGGAACAATCAGCCCCAGCATTTT
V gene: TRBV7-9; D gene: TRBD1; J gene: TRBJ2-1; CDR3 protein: CASSYLRRDRGDNEQFF; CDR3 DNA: TGTGCCAGCAGCTATCTACGGAGGGACAGGGGAGACAATGAGCAGTTCTTC
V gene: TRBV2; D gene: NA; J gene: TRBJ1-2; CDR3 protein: CASLARGLLGYTF; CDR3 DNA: TGTGCCAGCCTCGCAAGAGGTCTTCTGGGCTACACCTTC
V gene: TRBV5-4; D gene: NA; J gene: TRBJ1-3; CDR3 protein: CASSLSGGPGNTIYF; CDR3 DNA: TGTGCCAGCAGCTTGTCTGGCGGACCTGGAAACACCATATATTTT
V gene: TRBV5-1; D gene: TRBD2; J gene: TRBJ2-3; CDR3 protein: CASSLGGTSPDTQYF; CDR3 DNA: TGCGCCAGCAGCCTGGGGGGGACTAGCCCAGATACGCAGTATTTT
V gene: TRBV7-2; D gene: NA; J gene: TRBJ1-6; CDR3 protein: CASSLASWQGESPLHF; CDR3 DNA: TGTGCCAGCAGCTTAGCGTCGTGGCAGGGTGAATCACCCCTCCACTTT
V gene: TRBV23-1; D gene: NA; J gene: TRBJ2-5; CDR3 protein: CASSQSIKTQYF; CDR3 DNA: TGCGCCAGCAGTCAATCTATCAAGACCCAGTACTTC
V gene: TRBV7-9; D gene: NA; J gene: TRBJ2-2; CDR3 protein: CASSLDPAGELFF; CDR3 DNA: TGTGCCAGCAGCCTAGACCCCGCCGGGGAGCTGTTTTTT